A single sample is the source of the 21 T cell receptor beta chains below, sequenced in a study of regulatory T cells in long-lasting Graves disease. In building TCR beta libraries, iRepertoire HTBI primers were used together with Arm-PCR of CDR3 regions. TCRdb reprocessed the multiplex PCR reads via MiXCR and lists one record per CDR3 protein. In the table there are roughly 350,000 distinct CDR3 sequences, about 17% of which are singletons. Time point reported: newly diagnosed GD, antithyroid drugs for less than 3 months. After RNA was extracted from PBMCs, the TCR library was made from it. These data were likewise used in another study, on T cells in Graves' hyperthyroidism and ophthalmopathy.

The material was peripheral blood mononuclear cells (PBMCs), obtained at new diagnosis, from a patient treated with antithyroid drugs. The receptor source for this set is a woman between 18 and 29 years old with Graves disease.

The rearrangement joins TRBV10-2 to TRBJ1-1; D gene uncertain. Trimming took off 0 bases at V and 4 bases at J, with 6 bases between the two ends. Germline V gene sequence: CDR1 WSHSY, CDR2 SAAADI. CDR3 length: 13 residues. CDR3 amino acids: CASSESGPTEAFF. Here the CDR3 DNA reads TGCGCCAGCAGTGAGTCAGGGCCCACTGAAGCTTTCTTT.

This clonotype was seen ten or more times. This sequence joins TRBV11-2 and TRBJ2-3; D call uncertain. V shed 1 base and J shed 2 bases, with 7 bases lying between them. This CDR3 spans 14 amino acids. Germline CDR1 and CDR2: SGHAT and FQNNGV. CDR3 coding DNA: TGTGCCAGCAGCTTAGGTATCGCCACAGATACGCAGTATTTT. It encodes CASSLGIATDTQYF.

At least ten counts were recorded for this clonotype. This rearrangement joins TRBV12-3 or TRBV12-4 to TRBJ2-7; the D gene is possibly TRBD1 (6 bases). The CDR3 runs 17 residues. With 5 bases removed from V and 3 bases from J, the gap between germline ends came to 23 bases. The CDR3 is CASSPTLGGGTDYEQYF. The CDR3 region has the DNA TGTGCCAGCAGTCCCACTTTGGGTGGGGGCACGGACTACGAGCAGTACTTC.

CDR3 residues: CAWRRGTSGSNEQFF. Written as DNA, the CDR3 is TGTGCCTGGAGGAGGGGGACTAGCGGGAGCAATGAGCAGTTCTTC. This sequence joins TRBV30 and TRBJ2-1; TRBD2 aligns across 14 bases. Germline V gene sequence: CDR1 GTSNPN, CDR2 SVGIG (reference sequence). J was trimmed by 6 bases and V by 3 bases; bases with no gene match: 4. The CDR3 is made up of 15 amino acids.

This clonotype was picked up a small number of times. This rearrangement joins TRBV25-1 to TRBJ2-3; D uncertain. CDR3 size: 16 residues. V lost 5 bases and J lost 1, with 16 bases in between. The germline V gene encodes CDR1 MGHDK and CDR2 SYGVNS. CDR3 in amino acids: CASSSPTQARTDTQYF. In nucleotides, the CDR3 is TGTGCCAGCAGTTCACCTACCCAGGCCCGCACAGATACGCAGTATTTT.

This clonotype was counted a few times. V is TRBV19 and J is TRBJ2-5; D is perhaps TRBD2 (6 bases). Between the trimmed V and J ends, which lost 3 bases and 7 bases, there was a span of 18 bases. The CDR3 spans 15 residues. Germline V CDR1 and CDR2: LNHDA, SQIVND (reference sequence). The CDR3 spells CASSMGGWGSGTQYF. CDR3 sequence (DNA): TGTGCCAGTAGTATGGGAGGCTGGGGAAGCGGGACCCAGTACTTC.

This clonotype was recorded many times. This rearrangement joins TRBV3-1 to TRBJ2-7; 11 bases fit TRBD2. The ends lost 0 bases at V and 13 bases at J; junction bases unmatched: 11. CDR1 and CDR2 (germline): LGHDT, YNNKEL (reference sequence). The CDR3 is made up of 15 amino acids. CDR3 region: CASSQDVASGGIIYF. DNA for the CDR3: TGTGCCAGCAGCCAAGATGTGGCTAGCGGGGGGATAATATACTTC.

This clonotype was found many times. V gene TRBV3-1 combines with J gene TRBJ2-7; D is undetermined. The CDR3 sequence is 15 residues long. From germline, CDR1 is LGHDT and CDR2 YNNKEL (reference sequence). The V gene lost 1 base and the J gene lost 1 base, with 11 bases spanning the gap. The CDR3 sequence is CASSQVQKNSYEQYF. CDR3 bases: TGTGCCAGCAGCCAAGTCCAGAAAAATTCCTACGAGCAGTACTTC.

This clonotype was recorded at least ten times. The V and J genes are TRBV20-1 and TRBJ2-7, with 10 bases aligning to TRBD2. The CDR3 consists of 16 residues. V lost 1 base and J lost 2; bases outside the gene matches: 8. Germline CDR1 reads DFQATT; CDR2 reads SNEGSKA (reference sequence). CDR3 in DNA: TGCAGTGCTAGAGTAGCGGGGGGCTATCCAGCCTACGAGCAGTACTTC. Its translation: CSARVAGGYPAYEQYF.

This clonotype was picked up many times. The CDR3 spells CAITWDGNEQFF. CDR3 nucleotide sequence: TGTGCCATCACATGGGATGGGAATGAGCAGTTCTTC. The gene calls are TRBV10-3 and TRBJ2-1; D call uncertain. V shed 7 bases and J shed 7 bases, with 11 bases lying between them. Germline CDR1 and CDR2: ENHRY and SYGVKD. This CDR3 spans 12 amino acids.

The CDR3 spells CASSLEAWDSPLHF. The CDR3 DNA follows: TGTGCCAGCAGCTTGGAGGCCTGGGATTCACCCCTCCACTTT. The genes are TRBV5-6 and TRBJ1-6; D is ambiguous. The V end lost 0 bases, the J end lost 8 bases, and 9 bases lay between the germline ends. The CDR3 totals 14 residues. Germline V gene sequence: CDR1 SGHDT, CDR2 YYEEEE.

This rearrangement joins TRBV29-1 to TRBJ1-1; TRBD1 agrees at 11 bases. Trimming cost V 6 bases and J 1 base; bases outside gene matches: 4. Germline V gene lookup returns CDR1 SQVTM and CDR2 ANQGSEA. The CDR3 runs to 14 residues. DNA of the CDR3: TGCAGCGTAGGGGACAGGGGGACGAACACTGAAGCTTTCTTT. This codes for CSVGDRGTNTEAFF.

The table lists this clonotype with many counts. This chain connects TRBV5-1 to TRBJ2-7; tentative D call: TRBD1 (5 bases). This CDR3 has 15 amino acids. V was pared by 0 bases and J by 5 bases, with 15 bases between. Germline V lookup: CDR1 SGHRS, CDR2 YFSETQ. The CDR3 is CASSLAGQEIDEQYF. CDR3 nucleotides: TGCGCCAGCAGCTTGGCAGGGCAGGAGATTGACGAGCAGTACTTC. The full variable domain, rest sourced from reference TRBV5-1 and TRBJ2-7, is KAGVTQTPRYLIKTRGQQVTLSCSPISGHRSVSWYQQTPGQGLQFLFEYFSETQRNKGNFPGRFSGRQFSNSRSEMNVSTLELGDSALYLCASSLAGQEIDEQYFGPGTRLTVT.

This clonotype came up a few times. V and J are TRBV5-4 and TRBJ2-7; TRBD2 aligns across 8 bases. The CDR3 has 14 amino acids. Germline V gene lookup returns CDR1 SGHNT and CDR2 YYREEE (reference sequence). With V trimmed by 4 bases and J by 2 bases, 5 bases remained unmatched. The CDR3 region is CASSPTAGAYEQYF. CDR3 nucleotides: TGTGCCAGCAGCCCCACAGCGGGGGCCTACGAGCAGTACTTC. Supplemented by reference TRBV5-4 and TRBJ2-7, the full variable domain reads ETGVTQSPTHLIKTRGQQVTLRCSSQSGHNTVSWYQQALGQGPQFIFQYYREEENGRGNFPPRFSGLQFPNYSSELNVNALELDDSALYLCASSPTAGAYEQYFGPGTRLTVT.

At least ten counts were recorded for this clonotype. The gene calls are TRBV11-2 and TRBJ2-1; D is ambiguous. Trimming stripped 3 bases from V and 4 bases from J, with 7 bases between. This CDR3 has 13 amino acids. Germline V CDR1 and CDR2: SGHAT, FQNNGV. The DNA of the CDR3 is TGTGCCAGCAGCTTGGGCAGGTACAATGAGCAGTTCTTC. Amino acid sequence: CASSLGRYNEQFF.

This clonotype was detected many times. The chain joins TRBV6-2 or TRBV6-3 to TRBJ2-5, with 13 bases identical to TRBD2. CDR1 and CDR2 (germline): MNHEY, SVGEGT. The CDR3 has 15 amino acids. Trimming cost V 5 bases and J 4 bases; bases outside gene matches: 4. The CDR3 region is CASSELAGGPETQYF. The CDR3 bases are TGTGCCAGCAGTGAACTAGCGGGGGGGCCAGAGACCCAGTACTTC.

This chain links TRBV6-5 with TRBJ1-3, with D possibly matching TRBD1 (6 bases). Germline V lookup: CDR1 MNHEY, CDR2 SVGAGI. Trimming left V 0 bases short and J 0 bases short, with 15 bases between. This CDR3 has 18 amino acids. The CDR3 loop reads CASSYSTQGTSSGNTIYF. The CDR3 DNA follows: TGTGCCAGCAGTTACTCGACACAGGGAACAAGCTCTGGAAACACCATATATTTT.

This clonotype has only a few counts. The V gene is TRBV5-5, the J gene TRBJ2-2, with 7 bases matching TRBD2. The germline V gene has CDR1 SGHKS and CDR2 YYEKEE (reference sequence). This CDR3 spans 16 amino acids. Germline trimming cut 4 bases from V and 1 base from J; bases unmatched to any gene: 7. The CDR3 region is CASSRTAGRNTGELFF. The CDR3 DNA reads TGTGCCAGCAGCCGCACAGCGGGGAGGAACACCGGGGAGCTGTTTTTT.

This rearrangement joins TRBV6-2 or TRBV6-3 to TRBJ2-3; the match to TRBD2 covers 12 bases. Germline CDR1 reads MNHEY; CDR2 reads SVGEGT. V dropped 4 bases and J dropped 0; count of bases not matched to a gene: 2. The CDR3 covers 16 residues. In DNA, the CDR3 is TGTGCCAGCAGTTCGACTAGCGGGGGCAGCACAGATACGCAGTATTTT. This encodes CASSSTSGGSTDTQYF.

The chain is built from TRBV2 and TRBJ1-4; 7 nucleotides align to TRBD1. V was clipped by 6 bases and J by 8 bases; unmatched bases: 12. CDR1 is SNHLY and CDR2 is FYNNEI in the germline V gene. This CDR3 region has 15 residues. CDR3 nucleotide sequence: TGTGCCAGCAGAATTACAGGGGCGAGTGACGAAAAACTGTTTTTT. This codes for CASRITGASDEKLFF.

The chain recombines TRBV13 with TRBJ2-2; D possibly corresponds to TRBD1 (5 bases). The CDR3 has 15 residues. Germline-derived CDR1 and CDR2 are PRHDT and FYEKMQ (reference sequence). Trimming pared 5 bases from V and 3 bases from J, leaving 13 bases between. The CDR3 DNA is TGTGCCAGCAGCGTCAGGGCTATAGACACCGGGGAGCTGTTTTTT. Translating gives CASSVRAIDTGELFF. The whole variable domain, filled in from reference TRBV13 and TRBJ2-2, reads AAGVIQSPRHLIKEKRETATLKCYPIPRHDTVYWYQQGPGQDPQFLISFYEKMQSDKGSIPDRFSAQQFSDYHSELNMSSLELGDSALYFCASSVRAIDTGELFFGEGSRLTVL.